This T cell receptor beta chain was identified during a study of CXCR3-negative and CXCR3-positive naive CD8 T cells. The overall study: TRB reads totalled about 140 million, about 1.5 +/- 0.3 million per library.

Study conclusions and caveats: Naive cells with CXCR3 showed TRB CDR3s that were more hydrophobic than those in CXCR3-negative naive cells.

UMI-labeled 5' RACE TRB cDNA libraries were prepared from the cells. TCRdb reprocessed the 5' RACE reads; each CDR3 protein has one entry and no DNA is given. Recorded for this sample: 140,000 to 150,000 distinct CDR3 sequences. Remarks on this clonotype: Its antigen is not known.

The CDR3 is made up of 14 amino acids. CDR1 MDHEN and CDR2 SYDVKM come from the germline V gene. Source material: naive CXCR3+ CD8+ T cells from blood. Subset of the sample: CD45RO-CCR7+CD27+CD95- naive CD8+ T cells expressing CXCR3 (TNR3+). The sequence came from a human donor in good health. Some clones in this sample may be carry-over from other donors' samples. The chain recombines TRBV28 with TRBJ2-7. The CDR3 reads CASSATGISYEQYF.